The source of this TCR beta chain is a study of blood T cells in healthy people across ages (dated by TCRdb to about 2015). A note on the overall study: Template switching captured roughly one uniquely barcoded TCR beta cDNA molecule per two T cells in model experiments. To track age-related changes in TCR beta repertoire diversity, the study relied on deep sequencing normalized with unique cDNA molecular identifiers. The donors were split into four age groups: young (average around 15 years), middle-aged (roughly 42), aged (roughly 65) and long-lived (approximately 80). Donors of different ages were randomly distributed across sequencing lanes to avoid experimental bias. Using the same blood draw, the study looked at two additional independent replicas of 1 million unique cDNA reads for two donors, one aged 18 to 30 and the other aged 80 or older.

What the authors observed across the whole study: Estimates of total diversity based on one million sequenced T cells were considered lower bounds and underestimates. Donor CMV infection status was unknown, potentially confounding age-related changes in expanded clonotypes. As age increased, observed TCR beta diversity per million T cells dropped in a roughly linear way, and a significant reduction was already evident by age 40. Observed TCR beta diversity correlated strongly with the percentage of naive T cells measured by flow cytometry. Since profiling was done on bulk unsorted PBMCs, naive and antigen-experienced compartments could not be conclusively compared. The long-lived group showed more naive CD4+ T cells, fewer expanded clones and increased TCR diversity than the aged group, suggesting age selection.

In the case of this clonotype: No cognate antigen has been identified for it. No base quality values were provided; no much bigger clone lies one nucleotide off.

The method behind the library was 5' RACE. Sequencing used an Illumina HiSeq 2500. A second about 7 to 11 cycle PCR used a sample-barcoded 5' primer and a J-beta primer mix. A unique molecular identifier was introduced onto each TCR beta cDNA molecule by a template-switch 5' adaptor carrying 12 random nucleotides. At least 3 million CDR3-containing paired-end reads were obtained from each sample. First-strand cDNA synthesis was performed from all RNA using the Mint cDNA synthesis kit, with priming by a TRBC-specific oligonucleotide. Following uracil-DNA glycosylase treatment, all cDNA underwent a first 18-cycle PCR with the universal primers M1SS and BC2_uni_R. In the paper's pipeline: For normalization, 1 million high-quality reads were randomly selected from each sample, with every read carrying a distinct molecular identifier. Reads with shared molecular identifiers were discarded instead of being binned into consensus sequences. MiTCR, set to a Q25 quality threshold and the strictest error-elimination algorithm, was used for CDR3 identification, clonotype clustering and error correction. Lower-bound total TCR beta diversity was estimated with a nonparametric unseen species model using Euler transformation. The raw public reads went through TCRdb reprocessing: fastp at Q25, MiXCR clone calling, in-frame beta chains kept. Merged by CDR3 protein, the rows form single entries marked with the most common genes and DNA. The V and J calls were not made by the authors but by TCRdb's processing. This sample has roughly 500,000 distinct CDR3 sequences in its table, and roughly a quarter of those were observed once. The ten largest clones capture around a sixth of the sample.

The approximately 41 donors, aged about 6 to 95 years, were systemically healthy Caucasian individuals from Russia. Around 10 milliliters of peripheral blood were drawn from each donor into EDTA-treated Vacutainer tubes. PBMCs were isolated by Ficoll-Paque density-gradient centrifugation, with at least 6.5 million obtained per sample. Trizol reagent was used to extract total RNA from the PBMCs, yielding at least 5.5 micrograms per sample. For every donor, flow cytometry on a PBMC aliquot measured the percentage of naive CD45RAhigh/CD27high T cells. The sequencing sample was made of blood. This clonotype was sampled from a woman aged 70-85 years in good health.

Read as DNA, the sequence is TGCAGCGCCCTAGCGGTATTCACAGATACGCAGTATTTT. Protein translation: CSALAVFTDTQYF. The V gene is TRBV29-1 and the J gene is TRBJ2-3; TRBD2 agrees with 7 junctional bases. V trim: 7 bases; J trim: 2 bases; unmatched bases: 6. Looking up the germline V gene yields CDR1 SQVTM and CDR2 ANQGSEA. Its CDR3 holds 13 amino acids, cysteine through phenylalanine. The kept DNA is CDR3 alone, 39 bases in frame from the first base.